Below, one T cell receptor (beta chain) is given with its context. Genomic DNA constituted the template upon which TCR beta VDJ and CDR3 profiling was performed. TCRdb fed the reads into MiXCR, producing one record per CDR3 protein. Here the sample spans about 180,000 distinct CDR3 sequences, roughly 50% being singletons. Sequencing involved patients with CD8+CD57+ cell expansion previously shown by flow cytometry. This sample is drawn from a study of CD8+CD57+ T cells in acquired aplastic anemia. Per germline, CDR1 DFQATT and CDR2 SNEGSKA (reference sequence). CDR3 length equals 14 residues. The V segment lost 6 bases and the J segment 5 bases; nucleotides outside the gene matches: 8.

Sequenced material: sorted CD4+, CD8+, or CD8+CD57+ T cells (not recorded which) from PBMCs. This chain joins TRBV20-1 and TRBJ2-5, with 11 nucleotides matching TRBD2. The receptor comes from a human donor with aplastic anemia. The CDR3 region has the DNA TGCAGTGCCCACTTGGGACTAGCGGCGGAGACCCAGTACTTC. It is translated as CSAHLGLAAETQYF.